This T cell receptor beta chain comes out of a study of cytomegalovirus exposure and HLA in healthy donors (dated by TCRdb to 2017 to 2019). Describing the broader study: In an earlier analysis of approximately 640 of the donors, about 270 Gb of sequence data and approximately 120 million unique TCR beta sequences from roughly 200 million T cells were reported. An early release covering 550 to 650 HLA-typed donors comprised about 300 gigabases of sequencing data and some 79 million unique TCR sequences. Of the 300 to 400 genotyped donors, about 80% fell in the genetic ancestry cluster associated with self-reported Caucasian donors. The study aimed to test whether signatures of past pathogen exposure could be identified by cataloging public T cell receptors. The study used immunosequencing to profile the T cell repertoires of 600 to 850 subjects and linked those repertoires to cytomegalovirus serostatus. A separate validation cohort of some 130 different subjects was used in addition to the roughly 640-subject first cohort. To predict cytomegalovirus infection status, the study brought together high-throughput TCR immunosequencing, statistical association of individual TCRs with disease status, and machine learning. In a later analysis, previously published TCR beta repertoires from 666 donors were re-analyzed and high-resolution HLA genotyping was added so that TCR occurrence patterns could be studied. Rather than using new phenotypic data, the later analysis identified candidate immune exposures from TCR beta sequences and from how often those sequences occurred across donors. An earlier analysis of approximately 580 of the donors used high-throughput TCR beta sequencing to judge whether each TCR beta V gene segment behaved as functional or pseudogenic. Alongside the repertoire data, information on donor age, sex, ethnicity and CMV serostatus was compiled. Genome-wide SNP genotypes for about three fifths of the 666 donors were used in a later genetic analysis, which treated that subset as a discovery cohort. All discovery cohort repertoires had been generated using a single sequencing platform. HLA typing covered class I and class II loci at four-digit resolution. Typing coverage varied by locus: roughly 629-640 donors for A, B, C, DRB1 and DQB1; 522 for DQA1; more than 600 for DPA1; roughly 450 for DPB1. Five DR-DQ haplotypes were handled as single units for association and clustering, since linkage in the cohort was strong. Across roughly 420 genotyped donors of the cohort, an average of roughly 250,000 unique TCR beta nucleotide sequences per donor were sequenced, and approximately 19% of those sequences were non-productive.

What the authors observed across the whole study: The 87-base-pair reads could not distinguish some IMGT-functional V segments, including TRBV6-2 and TRBV6-3, so those segments were excluded. While some public TCRs were present in many individuals, most TCR sequences turned up only very rarely across donors. For the cohort, immune exposure information was limited to CMV serostatus. A group of highly shared sequence variants was considered likely to be a technical artifact of the sequencing pipeline. In a later analysis, TCR association rates were found to vary across HLA loci, with the most associated TCRs seen for DRB1 alleles and the fewest for HLA-C alleles. Cytomegalovirus status was reported to be diagnosed by the classifier with high specificity and sensitivity in both the original and validation cohorts. According to the authors, the approach could potentially be generalized to other disease states and immunological phenotypes. Roughly uniform sequencing depth across donors was assumed in presence/absence analyses, although this assumption may not hold. A later analysis associated 16,951 TCR beta sequences with specific HLA alleles at a false discovery rate of 0.05. Because counts were too low, some 17 rarely observed V segments, including chromosome 9 orphons, were excluded from the earlier analysis of several hundred of the donors. In an earlier analysis of around 500 of the donors, most TCR beta V segments appeared in productive rearrangements about 87% or about 30% of the time, broadly matching IMGT annotations. Three of the identified cytomegalovirus-associated TCR beta chains were confirmed in vitro to be specific for cytomegalovirus antigens. A further reported finding was that TCR beta sequences accurately predicted the HLA-A and HLA-B alleles for most subjects in the first cohort. Because HLA typing was missing for some donors at each locus, association tests included only the typed subset. According to a later genetic analysis, donors in an Asian-associated ancestry cluster had fewer N-insertions in productive TCRs than the roughly 700-donor mean. A later analysis reported that several top co-occurrence clusters appeared linked to parvovirus B19, influenza, CMV and Epstein-Barr virus. Correlated functional status among segregating V segments might reflect linkage disequilibrium, but an unknown experimental factor could not be ruled out. A total of roughly 160 TCR beta chains were listed by the study as associated with cytomegalovirus. Only TCR beta chains were sequenced in this cohort, and the absence of alpha or paired-chain data limited detectable features. An association between a missense DCLRE1C variant and V-gene and J-gene trimming of TCR beta chains was found in a later genetic analysis and replicated in an independent cohort. According to a later analysis, most CMV-associated TCR beta chains appeared to be HLA-restricted, and the HLA associations seemed to be driven largely by CMV exposure. A later analysis found that HLA-associated TCR beta chains were more clonally expanded and had lower generation probabilities than equally common non-associated chains. Assigning TCR associations to individual alleles was difficult when HLA alleles, especially DR and DQ, strongly co-occurred.

In total, 630 or so healthy bone marrow donors made up the cohort. Cohort members were all nominally healthy when sampled, although unrecorded immune exposures were likely present. The donor was CMV seropositive and belonged to the group of 250 to 300 seropositive cohort members. Each donor provided a peripheral blood sample, and peripheral blood mononuclear cells were used for TCR beta sequencing. Genomic DNA was extracted from the blood cell samples with the Qiagen DNeasy Blood Extraction Kit. As for this clone: Its antigen has not been determined. Base qualities are not at hand, and no much larger clone is one base apart.

CDR1 and CDR2 (GTSNPN, SVGIG) derive from the germline V gene (reference sequence). From the cysteine up to the phenylalanine, the CDR3 has a length of 10 residues. Just CDR3 DNA is preserved here, 30 bases in frame from base 1. V is cut by 5 bases and J by 9 bases, and the space between the germline ends is 10 bases. The protocol used for the library was the immunoSEQ multiplex PCR assay. The multiplex PCR relied on a mix of 60 forward primers for TCR Vbeta segments and 13 reverse primers for TCR Jbeta segments. Amplification of the CDR3 region of rearranged TCR beta genes was performed with a multiplex PCR assay on genomic DNA. The amplified TCR beta libraries were sequenced on the Illumina HiSeq System as 87-base-pair reads. The study's processing was this. In a later analysis, about 80 million unique TCR beta chains were counted across the roughly 670 repertoires, and about 9.9 million of these chains were shared by at least two donors. A nearest-neighbor algorithm error-corrected the raw reads and collapsed the reads into unique sequences, merging closely related sequences to remove PCR and sequencing errors. CDR3 sequences were aligned to IMGT reference sequences to assign V, D and J gene segments. For a sequence to be retained, at least a six-nucleotide match to both a V gene segment and a J gene segment was required. Rearrangements were called productive when the CDR3 lacked stop codons and stayed in frame with V and J; all others were non-productive. Following IMGT convention, CDR3 was defined as the stretch from the second conserved V-encoded cysteine to the conserved J-encoded phenylalanine. The earlier analysis of approximately 500 of the donors excluded sequences that lacked an unambiguous match to a single V gene segment. An earlier analysis of 587 of the donors called V segments functional above 56.7% productive rearrangements and segregating when the between-donor standard deviation exceeded 5%. A statistical classification framework was developed to diagnose cytomegalovirus status using the catalog of TCR beta chain sequences. V and J gene assignment, in a later analysis, came from comparing TCR nucleotide sequences with IMGT/GENE-DB human TR gene sequences. The TCRdist pipeline was used in a later analysis to assign CDR3 sequences and most-parsimonious VDJ recombination scenarios. In a later analysis, each TCR beta chain was defined by its CDR3 amino acid sequence together with its V-gene family, and reads without a unique V-gene family were excluded. As a way to deal with suspected cross-contamination and a sequencing artifact, a later analysis dropped over 550 nucleotide sequences that were highly shared and had low generation probability. In a later analysis, a clonal expansion index for each public chain was calculated from normalized within-repertoire ranks of inferred template counts. In a later analysis, generation probabilities were computed using a VDJ recombination model fitted to out-of-frame rearrangements, and the results were checked against IGoR. In a later analysis, hypergeometric tests were used to score TCR-TCR, TCR-HLA and TCR-CMV co-occurrence, with a repertoire-size bias correction applied to TCR pairs. A later analysis estimated false discovery rates by permuting HLA or CMV assignments 20 times. In a later analysis, co-occurring TCRs were grouped with DBSCAN, and TCRdist sequence similarity was added when clustering was performed within HLA-allele-positive subsets. Repertoires with fewer than 30,000 or more than 120,000 public chains, plus five repertoires with anomalous nucleotide sharing, were excluded from co-occurrence clustering. TCRdb carries this immuneACCESS record with in-frame sequences only. Its versions omit some clonotypes, under half of them owing to an unresolved V gene in the studies checked, with the rest unexplained. For V, J and clone size, that table is used; D and trimming come from the DNA. Counted in this sample were 150,000 or so clones; approximately 82% of them appeared once. Around 9% of the sample lies in the top ten.

The chain is encoded by TRBV30 joined to TRBJ1-2; the D gene cannot be resolved reliably. This receptor was obtained from a male donor in good health and CMV-seropositive. The sequencing sample was made of PBMCs. Read as DNA, the sequence is TGTGCCTGGCGGGAGGACCGCTACACCTTC. It specifies CAWREDRYTF.